This T cell receptor beta chain was obtained from a study of shared clonotypes between healthy human individuals. CDR1 and CDR2 (germline): SGHTA, FQGNSA. CDR3 size: 15 residues. V was shortened by 0 bases and J by 0 bases, with 7 bases between the two germline ends. Method: immunoSEQ multiplex PCR; TCRdb's copy keeps in-frame clones and lacks some. The sample has about a million clones, around three quarters seen once. As to this clone: This may stem from a read error, because a much larger clone lies one nucleotide away. The sample carries other DNA sequences with the same CDR3.

The sample consisted of memory CD4+ T cells from PBMCs. The sample's subset: CD45RA-negative fraction. The sequence came from a young man in good health. Some clones in this sample may be carry-over from other donors' samples. This chain links TRBV7-2 with TRBJ2-3; a possible D gene is TRBD2 (5 bases). This CDR3 reads CASSLAPGSTDTQYF. In DNA form, the CDR3 reads TGTGCCAGCAGCTTAGCCCCGGGGAGCACAGATACGCAGTATTTT.